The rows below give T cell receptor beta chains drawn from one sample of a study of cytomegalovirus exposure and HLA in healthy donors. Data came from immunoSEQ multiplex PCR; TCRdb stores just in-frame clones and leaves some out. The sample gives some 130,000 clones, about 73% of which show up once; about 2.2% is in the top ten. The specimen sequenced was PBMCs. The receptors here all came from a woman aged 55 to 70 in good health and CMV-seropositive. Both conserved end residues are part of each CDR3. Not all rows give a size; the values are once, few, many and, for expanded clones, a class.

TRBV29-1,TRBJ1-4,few,CSVQREKLFF
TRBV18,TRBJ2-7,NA,CASSPLLTAGLSGEQYF
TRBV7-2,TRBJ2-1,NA,CASSLSAGNSYNEQFF
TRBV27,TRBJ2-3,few,CASSLSYDSDTQYF
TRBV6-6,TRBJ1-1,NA,CASTPTGMNTEAFF
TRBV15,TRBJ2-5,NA,CATRPSGLETQYF
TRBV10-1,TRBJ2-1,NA,CASRDRQGALTYNEQFF
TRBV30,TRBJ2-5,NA,CAWSVRVQETQYF
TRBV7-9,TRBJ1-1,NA,CASSFPGGQTEAFF
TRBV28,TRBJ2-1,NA,CASSRGTSGRYNEQFF
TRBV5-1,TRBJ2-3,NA,CASSLGLAGTTDTQYF
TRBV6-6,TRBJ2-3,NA,CASADRARSTDTQYF
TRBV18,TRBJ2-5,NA,CASSPGSQETQYF
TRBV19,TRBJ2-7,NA,CASSKSDSSFDEQYF
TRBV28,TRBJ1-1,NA,CASSLRTGGDMLTEAFF
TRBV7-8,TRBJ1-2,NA,CASSLGAQGANYGYTF
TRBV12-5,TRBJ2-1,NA,CASGLTGANEQFF
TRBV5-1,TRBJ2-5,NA,CASSLGRTRWETQYF
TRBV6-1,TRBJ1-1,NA,CAGGQNTEAFF
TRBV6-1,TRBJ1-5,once,CASSEAWQNQPQHF
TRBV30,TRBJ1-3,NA,CAWSVHGTTGNTIYF
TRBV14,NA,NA,CASSQGNRAEQYF
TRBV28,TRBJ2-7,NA,CASSLSGVDYEQYF
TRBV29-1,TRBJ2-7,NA,CSVVENSSYEQYF
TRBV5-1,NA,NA,CASSNRGREQYF
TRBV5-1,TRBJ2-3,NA,CASSLSGADTQYF
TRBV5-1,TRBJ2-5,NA,CASSLGSSGMETQYF
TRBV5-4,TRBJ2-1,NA,CASSLRSGHNEQFF
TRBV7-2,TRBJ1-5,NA,CASSLRDSSNQPQHF
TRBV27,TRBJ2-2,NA,CASSLSWQVGELFF
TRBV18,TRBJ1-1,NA,CASRDRGTNTEAFF
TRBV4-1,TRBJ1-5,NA,CASSQRVMEGQPQHF
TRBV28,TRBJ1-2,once,CASSLAGGRYGYTF
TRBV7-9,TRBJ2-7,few,CASISLGESYEQYF
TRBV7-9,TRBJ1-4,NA,CASSLGQGNEKLFF
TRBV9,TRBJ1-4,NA,CASSERGVGEKLFF
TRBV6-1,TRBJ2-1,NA,CASSELAGANEQFF
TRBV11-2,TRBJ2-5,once,CASTTGLAGIETQYF
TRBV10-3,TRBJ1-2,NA,CAIRDSNSNYGYTF
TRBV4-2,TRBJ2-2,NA,CASSQAEGSSTGELFF
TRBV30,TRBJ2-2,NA,CAWSPLQRAGELFF
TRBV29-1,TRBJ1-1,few,CSVGEGGGTEAFF
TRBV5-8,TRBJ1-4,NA,CASSGGFATNEKLFF
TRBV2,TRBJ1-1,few,CASSVLNGAEAFF
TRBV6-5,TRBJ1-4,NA,CASSFRTGGDGKLFF
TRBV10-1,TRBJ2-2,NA,CASSEHLSNTGELFF
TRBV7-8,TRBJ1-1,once,CASTTGIPGTEAFF
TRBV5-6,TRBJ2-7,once,CASSSPSLRDRLSYEQYF
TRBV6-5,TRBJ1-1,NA,CASSYEYSGEAFF